The TCR beta chain under discussion was sequenced for a study of breast tumors, draining lymph nodes, adjacent tissues. Using its own MiXCR run on the multiplex PCR reads, TCRdb lists one record per CDR3 protein. In the table there are about 14,000 distinct CDR3 sequences, 55% of which are singletons. Study outcomes and limitations: Tumor and nontumor repertoires were significantly more similar in luminal-like than in basal-like breast cancer. Tumor TCR diversity was below lymph nodes but above nontumor tissue.

This CDR3 is built from 19 residues. The germline CDR1 and CDR2 sequences are PRHDT and FYEKMQ (reference sequence). Germline trimming cut 5 bases from V and 4 bases from J; bases unmatched to any gene: 14. This clonotype was observed a few times. Its target is unknown. This rearrangement joins TRBV13 to TRBJ2-1; 13 bases line up with TRBD2. This receptor was obtained from a female donor with breast cancer. Some clones in this sample may be carry-over from other donors' samples. The sample comprised tumor-adjacent breast tissue. DNA for the CDR3: TGTGCCAGCAGCGAAGAGGGGGTTGGGACTAGCGGGACATACAATGAGCAGTTCTTC. Translated: CASSEEGVGTSGTYNEQFF. Together with reference TRBV13 and TRBJ2-1, the CDR3 gives the full variable domain: AAGVIQSPRHLIKEKRETATLKCYPIPRHDTVYWYQQGPGQDPQFLISFYEKMQSDKGSIPDRFSAQQFSDYHSELNMSSLELGDSALYFCASSEEGVGTSGTYNEQFFGPGTRLTVL.